Described below is a single TCR beta chain sequence and its context. The target antigen is unknown. Unmatched junction bases numbered 4, after V lost 5 bases and J lost 4 bases. CDR1 and CDR2 (germline): MNHNS, SASEGT. This CDR3 is 15 amino acids long. The sample belongs to a study of cytomegalovirus exposure and HLA in healthy donors. Overall study: Researchers previously reported finding fewer than 140 million unique TCR beta sequences from about 200 million T cells.

Use of 60 Vbeta and 13 Jbeta primers characterized the PCR. Sequencing was performed with immunoSEQ multiplex PCR; in TCRdb, only in-frame clones are kept and a portion is missing. The repertoire holds 130,000 or so clones, with roughly 79% as singletons. Overall study findings and caveats: A few chains tied to CMV proved CMV antigen-specific in vitro. Presence/absence analyses rested on an assumption that sequencing depth was roughly uniform across donors. The productive fraction for most TCR beta V segments was about 90% or about 30% in an earlier analysis.

Sequenced sample: PBMCs. The chain joins TRBV6-1 to TRBJ2-2; 10 bases fit TRBD2. This TCR derives from a woman between 40 and 55 years old in good health and CMV-seronegative. Here the CDR3 reads CASSRTSGSTGELFF. CDR3 nucleotides: TGTGCCAGCAGTCGGACTAGCGGTTCCACCGGGGAGCTGTTTTTT.